These T cell receptor beta chains were read from a single sample in a study of cytomegalovirus exposure and HLA in healthy donors. The method was immunoSEQ multiplex PCR; TCRdb's version includes in-frame clones alone and lacks a portion of them. The sample holds tens of thousands of clones, approximately 90% seen once. Sequenced sample: PBMCs. The receptor set was obtained from a man aged 30 to 45 in good health and CMV-seronegative. Both conserved end residues are part of each CDR3. D genes are given only for firm matches. Only part of the rows carry a size: once, few, many, or a class if the clone is expanded.

V gene	clone size	J gene	D gene	CDR3 protein	CDR3 DNA
TRBV6-6	.	TRBJ1-2	TRBD1	CASSYPGGLDYGYTF	TGTGCCAGCAGTTACCCAGGGGGCTTAGACTATGGCTACACCTTC
TRBV6-1	few	TRBJ2-7	TRBD1	CASSGMDRGGNEQYF	TGTGCCAGCAGTGGAATGGACAGGGGTGGAAACGAGCAGTACTTC
TRBV11-3	.	TRBJ2-7	TRBD1	CASSFQGAPEQYF	TGTGCCAGCAGCTTTCAGGGGGCGCCCGAGCAGTACTTC
TRBV19	.	TRBJ2-1	.	CASSVGLNEQFF	TGTGCCAGTAGTGTGGGCCTCAATGAGCAGTTCTTC
TRBV6-9	.	TRBJ2-2	TRBD2	CASSYPSGRNTGELFF	TGTGCCAGCAGTTATCCCAGCGGGAGGAACACCGGGGAGCTGTTTTTT
TRBV5-1	.	TRBJ1-1	TRBD1	CASSLERTGTEEAFF	TGCGCCAGCAGCTTGGAGAGGACAGGAACCGAAGAAGCTTTCTTT
TRBV29-1	.	TRBJ1-2	TRBD1	CSVDRGNNYGYTF	TGCAGCGTAGACAGGGGAAATAACTATGGCTACACCTTC
TRBV5-1	.	TRBJ2-7	TRBD1	CASRLEGQGIREQYF	TGCGCCAGCAGACTTGAGGGACAGGGGATCCGCGAGCAGTACTTC
TRBV4-2	few	TRBJ2-7	TRBD2	CASSQRGGDSYEQYF	TGTGCCAGCAGCCAACGGGGGGGCGACTCCTACGAGCAGTACTTC
TRBV28	.	TRBJ1-3	.	CASSFSVNTIYF	TGTGCCAGCAGTTTCAGTGTCAACACCATATATTTT
TRBV7-2	.	TRBJ2-4	.	CASSATVASGKNIQYF	TGTGCCAGCAGCGCCACCGTGGCTAGTGGCAAAAACATTCAGTACTTC
TRBV18	.	TRBJ2-3	.	CASSRQDTQYF	TGTGCCAGCTCACGACAGGATACGCAGTATTTT
TRBV6-1	once	TRBJ1-4	.	CASSEAGGGNEKLFF	TGTGCCAGCAGTGAAGCAGGTGGAGGAAATGAAAAACTGTTTTTT